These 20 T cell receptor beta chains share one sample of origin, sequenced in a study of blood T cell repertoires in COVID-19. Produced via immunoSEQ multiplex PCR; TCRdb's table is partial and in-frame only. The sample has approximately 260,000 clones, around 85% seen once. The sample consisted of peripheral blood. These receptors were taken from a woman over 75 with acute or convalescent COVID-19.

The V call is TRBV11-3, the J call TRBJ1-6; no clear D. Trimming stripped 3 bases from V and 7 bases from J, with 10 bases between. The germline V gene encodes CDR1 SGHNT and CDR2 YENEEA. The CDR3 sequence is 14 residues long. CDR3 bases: TGTGCCAGCAGCTTGGGCAGATTGAATTCACCCCTCCACTTT. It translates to CASSLGRLNSPLHF.

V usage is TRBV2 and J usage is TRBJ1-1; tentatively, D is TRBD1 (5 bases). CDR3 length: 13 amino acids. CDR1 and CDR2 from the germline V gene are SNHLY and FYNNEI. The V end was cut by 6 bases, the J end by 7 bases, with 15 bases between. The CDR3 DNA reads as TGTGCCAGCAGCCCGACAGTAGTGGGTGAAGCTTTCTTT. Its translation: CASSPTVVGEAFF.

The CDR3 here is CASSQDGGGYNEQFF. The CDR3, as DNA: TGCGCCAGCAGCCAAGATGGGGGCGGCTACAATGAGCAGTTCTTC. The chain recombines TRBV4-1 with TRBJ2-1; D perhaps matches TRBD1 (6 bases). CDR3 size: 15 residues. The germline V gene encodes CDR1 MGHRA and CDR2 YSYEKL. V was cut by 0 bases and J by 3 bases, with 9 bases left in between.

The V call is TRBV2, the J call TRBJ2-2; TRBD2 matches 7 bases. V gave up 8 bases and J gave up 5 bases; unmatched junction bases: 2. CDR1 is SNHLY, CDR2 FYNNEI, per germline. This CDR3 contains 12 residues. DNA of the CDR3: TGTGCCAGCCGGGGGGAGACCGGGGAGCTGTTTTTT. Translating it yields CASRGETGELFF.

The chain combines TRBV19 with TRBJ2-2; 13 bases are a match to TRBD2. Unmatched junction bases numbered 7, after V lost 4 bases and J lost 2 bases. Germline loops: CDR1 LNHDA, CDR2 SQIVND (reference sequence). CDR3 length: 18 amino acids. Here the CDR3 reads CASSSLLAGGPNTGELFF. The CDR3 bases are TGTGCCAGTAGTAGCCTACTAGCGGGGGGGCCCAACACCGGGGAGCTGTTTTTT.

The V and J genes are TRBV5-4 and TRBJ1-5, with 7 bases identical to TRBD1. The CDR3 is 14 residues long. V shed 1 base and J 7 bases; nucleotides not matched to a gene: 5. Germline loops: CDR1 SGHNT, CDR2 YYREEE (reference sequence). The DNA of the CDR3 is TGTGCCAGCAGCTTGAGGCCAGGGGGACAGCCCCAGCATTTT. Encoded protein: CASSLRPGGQPQHF. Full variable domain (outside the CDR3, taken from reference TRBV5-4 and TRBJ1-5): ETGVTQSPTHLIKTRGQQVTLRCSSQSGHNTVSWYQQALGQGPQFIFQYYREEENGRGNFPPRFSGLQFPNYSSELNVNALELDDSALYLCASSLRPGGQPQHFGDGTRLSIL.

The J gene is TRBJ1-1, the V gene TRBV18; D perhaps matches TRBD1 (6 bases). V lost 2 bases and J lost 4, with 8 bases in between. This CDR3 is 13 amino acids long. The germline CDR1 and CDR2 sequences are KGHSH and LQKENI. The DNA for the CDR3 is TGTGCCAGCTCACCAGACAGGTCCACTGAAGCTTTCTTT. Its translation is CASSPDRSTEAFF.

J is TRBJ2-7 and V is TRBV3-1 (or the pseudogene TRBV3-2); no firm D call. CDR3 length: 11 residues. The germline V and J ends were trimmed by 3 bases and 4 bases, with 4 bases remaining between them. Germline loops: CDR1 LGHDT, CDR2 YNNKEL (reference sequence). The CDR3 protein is CASSQQYEQYF. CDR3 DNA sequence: TGTGCCAGCAGCCAGCAGTACGAGCAGTACTTC.

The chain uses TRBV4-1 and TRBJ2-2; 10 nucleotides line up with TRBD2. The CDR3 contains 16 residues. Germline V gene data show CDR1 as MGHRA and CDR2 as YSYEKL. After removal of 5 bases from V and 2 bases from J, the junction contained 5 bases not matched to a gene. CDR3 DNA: TGCGCCAGCAGCAAAGGACTAGCGGTTAACACCGGGGAGCTGTTTTTT. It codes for CASSKGLAVNTGELFF.

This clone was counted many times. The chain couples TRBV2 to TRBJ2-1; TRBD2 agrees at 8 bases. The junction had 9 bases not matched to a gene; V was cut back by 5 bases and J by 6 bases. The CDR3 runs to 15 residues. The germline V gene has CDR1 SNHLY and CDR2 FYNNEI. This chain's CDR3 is CASSSEGLGANEQFF. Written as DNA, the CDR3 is TGTGCCAGCAGTTCAGAGGGACTAGGAGCCAATGAGCAGTTCTTC.

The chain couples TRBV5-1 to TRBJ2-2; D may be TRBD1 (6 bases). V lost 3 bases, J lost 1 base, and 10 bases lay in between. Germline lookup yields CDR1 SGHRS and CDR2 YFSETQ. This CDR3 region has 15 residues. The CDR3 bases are TGCGCCAGCAGCTCTCACAGGGTGAACACCGGGGAGCTGTTTTTT. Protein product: CASSSHRVNTGELFF.

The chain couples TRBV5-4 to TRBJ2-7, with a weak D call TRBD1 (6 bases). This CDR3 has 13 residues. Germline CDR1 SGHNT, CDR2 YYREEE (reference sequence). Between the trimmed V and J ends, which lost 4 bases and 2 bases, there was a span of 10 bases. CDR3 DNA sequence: TGTGCCAGCAGCGCCGGGACACCCTACGAGCAGTACTTC. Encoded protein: CASSAGTPYEQYF.

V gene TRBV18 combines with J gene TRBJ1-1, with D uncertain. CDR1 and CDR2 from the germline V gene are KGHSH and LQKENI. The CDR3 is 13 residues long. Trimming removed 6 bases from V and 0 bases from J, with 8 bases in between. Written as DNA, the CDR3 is TGTGCCAGCTCGTCTGAGCTGAACACTGAAGCTTTCTTT. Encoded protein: CASSSELNTEAFF.

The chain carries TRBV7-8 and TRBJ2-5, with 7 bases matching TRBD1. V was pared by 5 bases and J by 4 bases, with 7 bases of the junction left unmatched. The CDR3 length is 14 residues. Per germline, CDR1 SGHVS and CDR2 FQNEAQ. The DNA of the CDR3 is TGTGCCAGCAGCCCACTGACAGGGTCAGAGACCCAGTACTTC. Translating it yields CASSPLTGSETQYF. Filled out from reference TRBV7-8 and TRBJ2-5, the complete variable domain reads GAGVSQSPRYKVAKRGQDVALRCDPISGHVSLFWYQQALGQGPEFLTYFQNEAQLDKSGLPSDRFFAERPEGSVSTLKIQRTQQEDSAVYLCASSPLTGSETQYFGPGTRLLVL.

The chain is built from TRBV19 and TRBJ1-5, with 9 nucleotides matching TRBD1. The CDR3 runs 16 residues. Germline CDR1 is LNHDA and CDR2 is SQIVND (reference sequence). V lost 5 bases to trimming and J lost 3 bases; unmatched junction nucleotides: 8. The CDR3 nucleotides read TGTGCCAGTAGTCCTGGGACAGGGAATAACAATCAGCCCCAGCATTTT. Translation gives CASSPGTGNNNQPQHF. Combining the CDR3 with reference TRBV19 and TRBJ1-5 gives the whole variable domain DGGITQSPKYLFRKEGQNVTLSCEQNLNHDAMYWYRQDPGQGLRLIYYSQIVNDFQKGDIAEGYSVSREKKESFPLTVTSAQKNPTAFYLCASSPGTGNNNQPQHFGDGTRLSIL.

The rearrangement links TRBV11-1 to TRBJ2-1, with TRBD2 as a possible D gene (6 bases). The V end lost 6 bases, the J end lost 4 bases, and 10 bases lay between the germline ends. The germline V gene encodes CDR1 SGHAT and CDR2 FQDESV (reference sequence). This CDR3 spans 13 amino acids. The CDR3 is CASSMGGYNEQFF. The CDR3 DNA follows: TGTGCCAGCAGTATGGGGGGATACAATGAGCAGTTCTTC.

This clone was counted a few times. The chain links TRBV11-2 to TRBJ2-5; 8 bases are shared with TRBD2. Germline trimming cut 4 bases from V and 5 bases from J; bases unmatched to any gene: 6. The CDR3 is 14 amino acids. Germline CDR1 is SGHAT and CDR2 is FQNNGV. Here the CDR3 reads CASSSPGGQETQYF. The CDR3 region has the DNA TGTGCCAGCAGCTCCCCGGGGGGGCAGGAGACCCAGTACTTC.

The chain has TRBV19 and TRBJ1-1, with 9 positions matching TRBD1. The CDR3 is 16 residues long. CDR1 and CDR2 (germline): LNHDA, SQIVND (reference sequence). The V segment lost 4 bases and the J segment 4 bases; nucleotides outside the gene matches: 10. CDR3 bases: TGTGCCAGTAGTACCTCGGGACAGGGTGCGATCACTGAAGCTTTCTTT. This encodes CASSTSGQGAITEAFF.

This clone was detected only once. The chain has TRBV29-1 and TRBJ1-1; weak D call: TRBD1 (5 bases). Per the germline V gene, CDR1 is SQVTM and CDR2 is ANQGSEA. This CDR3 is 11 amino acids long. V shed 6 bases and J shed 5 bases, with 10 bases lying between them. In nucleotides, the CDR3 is TGCAGCGTGGGACTCAGGACTGAAGCTTTCTTT. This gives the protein CSVGLRTEAFF.

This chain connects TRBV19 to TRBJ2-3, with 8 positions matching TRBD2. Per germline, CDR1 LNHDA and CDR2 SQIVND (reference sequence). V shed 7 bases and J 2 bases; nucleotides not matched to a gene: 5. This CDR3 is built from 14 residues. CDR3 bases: TGTGCCAGTAAGAAACTAGCGGTCACAGATACGCAGTATTTT. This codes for CASKKLAVTDTQYF.